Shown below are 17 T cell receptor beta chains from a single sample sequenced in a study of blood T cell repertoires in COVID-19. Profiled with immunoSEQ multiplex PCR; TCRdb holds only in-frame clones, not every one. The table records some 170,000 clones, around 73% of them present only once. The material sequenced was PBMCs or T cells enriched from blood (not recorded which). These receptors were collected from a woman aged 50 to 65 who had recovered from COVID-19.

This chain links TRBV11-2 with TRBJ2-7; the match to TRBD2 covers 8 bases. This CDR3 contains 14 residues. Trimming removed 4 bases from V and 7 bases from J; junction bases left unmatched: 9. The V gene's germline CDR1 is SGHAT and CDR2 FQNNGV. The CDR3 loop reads CASSYGTSFSEQYF. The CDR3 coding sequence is TGTGCCAGCAGCTATGGGACTAGTTTTTCGGAGCAGTACTTC.

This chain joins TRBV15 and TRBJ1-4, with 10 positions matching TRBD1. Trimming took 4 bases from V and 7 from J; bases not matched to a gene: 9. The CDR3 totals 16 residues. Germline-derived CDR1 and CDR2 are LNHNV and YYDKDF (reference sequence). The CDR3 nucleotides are TGTGCCACCAGCACCGTTCGGGACAGGGGACCTGAAAAACTGTTTTTT. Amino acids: CATSTVRDRGPEKLFF.

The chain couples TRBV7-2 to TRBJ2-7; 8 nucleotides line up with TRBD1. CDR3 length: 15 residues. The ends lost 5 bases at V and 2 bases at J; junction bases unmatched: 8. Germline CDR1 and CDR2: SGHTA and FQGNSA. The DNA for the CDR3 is TGTGCCAGCAGCGTTTGGACAGGGCCCGCCTACGAGCAGTACTTC. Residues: CASSVWTGPAYEQYF.

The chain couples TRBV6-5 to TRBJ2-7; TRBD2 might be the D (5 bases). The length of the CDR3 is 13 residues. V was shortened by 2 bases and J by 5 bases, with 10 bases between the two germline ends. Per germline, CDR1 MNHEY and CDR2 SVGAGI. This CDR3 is CASSYGQRDEQYF. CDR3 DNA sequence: TGTGCCAGCAGTTACGGGCAGAGGGACGAGCAGTACTTC.

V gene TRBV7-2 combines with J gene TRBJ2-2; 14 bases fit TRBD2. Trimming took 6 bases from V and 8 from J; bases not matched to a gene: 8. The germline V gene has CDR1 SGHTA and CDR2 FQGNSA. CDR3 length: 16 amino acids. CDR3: CASSLRLAGGGGELFF. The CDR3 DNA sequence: TGTGCCAGCAGTTTAAGACTAGCGGGAGGGGGAGGGGAGCTGTTTTTT.

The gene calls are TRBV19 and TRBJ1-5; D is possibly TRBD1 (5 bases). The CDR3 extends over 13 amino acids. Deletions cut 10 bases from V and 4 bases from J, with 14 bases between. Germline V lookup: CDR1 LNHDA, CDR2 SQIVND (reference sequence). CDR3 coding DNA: TGTGCCACTCAGCGGGACCATAATCAGCCCCAGCATTTT. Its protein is CATQRDHNQPQHF.

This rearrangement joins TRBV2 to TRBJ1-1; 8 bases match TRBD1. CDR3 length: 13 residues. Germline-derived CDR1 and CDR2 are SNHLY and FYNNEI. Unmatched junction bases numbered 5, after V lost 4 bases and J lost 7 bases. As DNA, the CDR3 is TGTGCCAGCAGTGGGACAGGGTATGGTGAAGCTTTCTTT. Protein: CASSGTGYGEAFF.

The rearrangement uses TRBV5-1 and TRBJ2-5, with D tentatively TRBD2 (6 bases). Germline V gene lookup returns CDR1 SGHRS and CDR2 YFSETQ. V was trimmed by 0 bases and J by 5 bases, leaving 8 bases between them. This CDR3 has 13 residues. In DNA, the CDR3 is TGCGCCAGCAGCTTGGTCGGGGGTGAGACCCAGTACTTC. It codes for CASSLVGGETQYF.

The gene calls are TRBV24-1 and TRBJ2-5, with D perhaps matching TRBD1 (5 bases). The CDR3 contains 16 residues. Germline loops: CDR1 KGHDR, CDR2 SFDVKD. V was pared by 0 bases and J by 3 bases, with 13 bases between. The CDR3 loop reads CATSDLRQGNKETQYF. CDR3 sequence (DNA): TGTGCCACCAGTGATTTGCGGCAGGGCAACAAAGAGACCCAGTACTTC.

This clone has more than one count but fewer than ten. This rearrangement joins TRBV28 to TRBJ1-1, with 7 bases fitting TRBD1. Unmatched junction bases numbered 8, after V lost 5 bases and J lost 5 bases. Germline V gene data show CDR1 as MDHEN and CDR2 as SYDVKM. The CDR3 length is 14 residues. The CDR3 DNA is TGTGCCAGCAGTCTTCGCAGGGGGTTGACTGAAGCTTTCTTT. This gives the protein CASSLRRGLTEAFF.

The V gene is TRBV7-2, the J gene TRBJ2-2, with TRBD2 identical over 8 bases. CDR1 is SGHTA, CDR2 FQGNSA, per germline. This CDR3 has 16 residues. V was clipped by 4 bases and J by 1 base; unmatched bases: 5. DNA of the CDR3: TGTGCCAGCAGCTCTACTAGCGGAGGGAACACCGGGGAGCTGTTTTTT. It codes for CASSSTSGGNTGELFF.

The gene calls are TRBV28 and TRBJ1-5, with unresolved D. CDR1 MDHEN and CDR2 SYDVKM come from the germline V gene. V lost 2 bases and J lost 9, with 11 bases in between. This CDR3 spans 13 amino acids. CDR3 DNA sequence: TGTGCCAGCAGTTTAGGAGGCCATGGGCCCCAGCATTTT. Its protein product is CASSLGGHGPQHF.

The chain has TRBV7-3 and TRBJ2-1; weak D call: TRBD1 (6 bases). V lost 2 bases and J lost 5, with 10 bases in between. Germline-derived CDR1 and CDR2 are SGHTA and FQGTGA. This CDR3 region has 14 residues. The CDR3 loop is CASSLGQPNNEQFF. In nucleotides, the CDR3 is TGTGCCAGCAGCTTAGGACAGCCAAACAATGAGCAGTTCTTC.

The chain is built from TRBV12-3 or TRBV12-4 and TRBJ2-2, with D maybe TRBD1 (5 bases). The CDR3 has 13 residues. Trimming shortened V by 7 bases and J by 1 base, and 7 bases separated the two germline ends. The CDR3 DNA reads TGTGCCAGCACAGGGTGGAACACCGGGGAGCTGTTTTTT. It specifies CASTGWNTGELFF.

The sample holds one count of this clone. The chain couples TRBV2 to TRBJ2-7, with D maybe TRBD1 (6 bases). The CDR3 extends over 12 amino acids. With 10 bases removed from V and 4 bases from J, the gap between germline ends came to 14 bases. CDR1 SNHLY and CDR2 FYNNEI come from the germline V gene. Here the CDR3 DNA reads TGTGCCACTGGACAGACTGGATACGAGCAGTACTTC. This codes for CATGQTGYEQYF.

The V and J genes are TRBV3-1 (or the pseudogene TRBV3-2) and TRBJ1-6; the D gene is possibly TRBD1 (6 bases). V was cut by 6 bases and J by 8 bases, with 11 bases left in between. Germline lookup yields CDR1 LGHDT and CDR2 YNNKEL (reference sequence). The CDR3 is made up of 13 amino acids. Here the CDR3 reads CASSTGLDSPLHF. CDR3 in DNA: TGTGCCAGCAGTACAGGGTTGGATTCACCCCTCCACTTT.

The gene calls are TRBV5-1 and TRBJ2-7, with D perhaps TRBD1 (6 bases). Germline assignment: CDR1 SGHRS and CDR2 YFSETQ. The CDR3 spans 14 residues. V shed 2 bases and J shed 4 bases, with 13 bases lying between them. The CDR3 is CASSFSLGAYEQYF. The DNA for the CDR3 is TGCGCCAGCAGCTTCAGTCTGGGGGCTTACGAGCAGTACTTC.